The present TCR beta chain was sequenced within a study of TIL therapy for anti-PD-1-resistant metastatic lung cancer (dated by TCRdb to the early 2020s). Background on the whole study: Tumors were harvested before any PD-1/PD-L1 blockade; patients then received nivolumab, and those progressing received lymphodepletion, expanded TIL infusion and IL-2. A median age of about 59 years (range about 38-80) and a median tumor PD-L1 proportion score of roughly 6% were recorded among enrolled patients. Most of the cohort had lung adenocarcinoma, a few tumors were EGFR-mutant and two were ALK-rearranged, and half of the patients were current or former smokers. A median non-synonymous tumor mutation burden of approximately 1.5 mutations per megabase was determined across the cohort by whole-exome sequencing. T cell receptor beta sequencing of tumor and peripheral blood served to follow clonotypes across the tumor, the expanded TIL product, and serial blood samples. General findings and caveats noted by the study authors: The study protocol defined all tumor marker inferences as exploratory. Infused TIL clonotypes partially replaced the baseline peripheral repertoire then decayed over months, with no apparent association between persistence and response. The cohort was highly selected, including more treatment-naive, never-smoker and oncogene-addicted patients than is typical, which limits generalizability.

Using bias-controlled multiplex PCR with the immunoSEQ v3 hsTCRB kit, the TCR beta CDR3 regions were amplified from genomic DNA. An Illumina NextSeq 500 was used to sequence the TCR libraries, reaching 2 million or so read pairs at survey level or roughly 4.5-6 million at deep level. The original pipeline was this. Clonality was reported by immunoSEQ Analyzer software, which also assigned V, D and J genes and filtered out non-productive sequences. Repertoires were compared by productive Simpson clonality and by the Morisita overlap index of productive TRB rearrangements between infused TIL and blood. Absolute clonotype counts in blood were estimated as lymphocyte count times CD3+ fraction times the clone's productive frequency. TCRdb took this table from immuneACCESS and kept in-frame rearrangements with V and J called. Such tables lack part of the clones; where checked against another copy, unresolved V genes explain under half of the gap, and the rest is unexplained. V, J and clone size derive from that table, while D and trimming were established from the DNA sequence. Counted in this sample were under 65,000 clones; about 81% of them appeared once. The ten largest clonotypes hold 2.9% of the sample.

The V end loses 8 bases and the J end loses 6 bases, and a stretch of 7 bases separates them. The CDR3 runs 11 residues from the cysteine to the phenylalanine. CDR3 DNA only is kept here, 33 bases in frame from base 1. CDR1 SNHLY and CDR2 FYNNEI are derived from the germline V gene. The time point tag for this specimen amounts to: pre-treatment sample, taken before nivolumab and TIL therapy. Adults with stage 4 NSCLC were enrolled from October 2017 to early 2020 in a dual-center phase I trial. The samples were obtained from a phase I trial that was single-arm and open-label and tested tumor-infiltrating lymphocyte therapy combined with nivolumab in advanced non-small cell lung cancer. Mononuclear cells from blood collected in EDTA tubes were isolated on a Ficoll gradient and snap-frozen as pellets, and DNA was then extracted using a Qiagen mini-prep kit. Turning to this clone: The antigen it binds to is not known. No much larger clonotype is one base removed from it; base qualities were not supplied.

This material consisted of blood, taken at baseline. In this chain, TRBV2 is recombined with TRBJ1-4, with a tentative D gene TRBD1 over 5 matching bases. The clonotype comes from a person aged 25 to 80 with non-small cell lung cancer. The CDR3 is CASSGYEKLFF. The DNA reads TGTGCCAGCTCAGGGTATGAAAAACTGTTTTTT.